A few counts support the clone carrying this T cell receptor beta chain. CDR3 length equals 15 residues. Germline CDR1 and CDR2: SGHVS and FNYEAQ. The V and J ends lost 2 bases and 3 bases, in that order; junction bases with no gene match: 3. MiXCR was run by TCRdb on the 5' RACE reads, yielding one entry per CDR3 protein. The sample lists about 69,000 distinct CDR3 sequences; about 4% were seen once. The data were obtained in a study of neurological immune-mediated disorders. This receptor was taken from a young man with multiple sclerosis. The rearrangement uses TRBV7-6 and TRBJ2-7, with 11 positions matching TRBD2. The material sequenced was PBMCs. DNA for the CDR3: TGTGCCAGCAGCTTAATGCTAGCGGGGGGCTACGAGCAGTACTTC. Protein product: CASSLMLAGGYEQYF.